Detailed here is one T cell receptor (beta chain). Residents of 24 US areas, aged about 18 to 95 years, made up the participants. Original handling: From reference gene primer amplification, estimates of nucleated cell counts were derived. Sequencing was performed with immunoSEQ multiplex PCR; in TCRdb, only in-frame clones are kept and a portion is missing. V and J calls and clone size are given by that table; D and trimming were obtained from the DNA. The table shows 400,000 to 500,000 clones, with about 88% occurring only once. Germline values: CDR1 SNHLY, CDR2 FYNNEI. This CDR3 comprises 11 residues. J lost 11 bases, V lost 7 bases, and 5 bases had no gene match. These data belong to a study of blood T cell repertoires in COVID-19. About the research overall: The analysed material was cDNA or gDNA that came from T cells, B-cell-depleted T cells, or PBMCs.

The TCR comes from a woman between 18 and 29 years old who had been exposed to COVID-19. Sequencing was done on a sample of PBMCs or T cells enriched from blood (not recorded which). J is TRBJ2-5 and V is TRBV2, with TRBD2 matching 9 bases. The CDR3 loop is CASTSGVNQYF. CDR3 DNA: TGTGCCAGCACTAGCGGGGTGAATCAGTACTTC.